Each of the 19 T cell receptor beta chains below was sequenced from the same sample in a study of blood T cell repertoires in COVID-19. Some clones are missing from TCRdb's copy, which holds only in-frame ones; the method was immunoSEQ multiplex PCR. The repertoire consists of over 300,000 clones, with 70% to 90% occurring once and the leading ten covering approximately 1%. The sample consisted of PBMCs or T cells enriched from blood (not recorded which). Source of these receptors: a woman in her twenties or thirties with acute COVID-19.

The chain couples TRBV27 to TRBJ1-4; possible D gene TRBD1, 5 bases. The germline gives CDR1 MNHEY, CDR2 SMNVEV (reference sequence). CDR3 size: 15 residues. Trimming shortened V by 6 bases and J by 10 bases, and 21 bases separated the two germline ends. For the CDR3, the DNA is TGTGCCAGCAGCCTAAGCTGGTCAGGGAACGGAAAACTGTTTTTT. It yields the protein CASSLSWSGNGKLFF.

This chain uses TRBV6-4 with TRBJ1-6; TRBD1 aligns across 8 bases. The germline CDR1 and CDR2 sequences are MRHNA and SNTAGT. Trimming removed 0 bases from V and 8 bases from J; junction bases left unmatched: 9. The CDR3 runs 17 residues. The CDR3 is CASSDSTRGRRDSPLHF. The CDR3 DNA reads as TGTGCCAGCAGTGACTCGACCAGGGGGCGGCGAGATTCACCCCTCCACTTT.

CDR3 loop: CATSRQGWEPQHF. CDR3 DNA: TGTGCCACTTCCAGACAGGGGTGGGAGCCCCAGCATTTT. The V call is TRBV24-1, the J call TRBJ1-5, with 8 bases lining up with TRBD1. Germline values: CDR1 KGHDR, CDR2 SFDVKD. The CDR3 has 13 residues. The trim removed 10 bases at V and 8 bases at J, leaving 9 bases unmatched.

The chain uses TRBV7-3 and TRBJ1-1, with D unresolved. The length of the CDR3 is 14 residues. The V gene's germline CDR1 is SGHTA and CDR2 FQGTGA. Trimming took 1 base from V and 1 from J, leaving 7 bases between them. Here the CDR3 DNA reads TGTGCCAGCAGCTTAAGGGCAGGGAACACTGAAGCTTTCTTT. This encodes CASSLRAGNTEAFF.

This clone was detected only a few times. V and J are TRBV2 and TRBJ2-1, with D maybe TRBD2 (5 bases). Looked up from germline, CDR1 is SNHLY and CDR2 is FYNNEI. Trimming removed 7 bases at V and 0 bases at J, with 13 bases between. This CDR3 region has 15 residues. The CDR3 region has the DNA TGTGCCAGCAACGTTCCGGGAAGCTCCTACAATGAGCAGTTCTTC. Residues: CASNVPGSSYNEQFF.

In DNA form, the CDR3 reads TGCGCCAGCAGCCAGGTGGTGGCAACCTACGAGCAGTACTTC. Translated: CASSQVVATYEQYF. The chain recombines TRBV4-1 with TRBJ2-7; the D is unclear. Trimming cost V 3 bases and J 2 bases, with 11 bases left between them. The CDR3 is 14 residues long. Germline lookup yields CDR1 MGHRA and CDR2 YSYEKL.

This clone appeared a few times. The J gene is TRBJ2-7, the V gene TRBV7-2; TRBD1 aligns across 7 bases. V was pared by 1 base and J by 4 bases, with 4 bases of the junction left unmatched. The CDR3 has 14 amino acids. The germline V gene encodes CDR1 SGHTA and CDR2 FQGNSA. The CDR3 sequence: CASSLGQGQYEQYF. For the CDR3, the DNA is TGTGCCAGCAGCTTAGGACAGGGTCAGTACGAGCAGTACTTC.

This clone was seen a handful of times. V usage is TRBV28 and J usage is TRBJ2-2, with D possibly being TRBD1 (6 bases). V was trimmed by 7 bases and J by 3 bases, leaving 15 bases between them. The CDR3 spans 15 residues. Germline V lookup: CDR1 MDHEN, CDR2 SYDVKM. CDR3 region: CASTQGQADTGELFF. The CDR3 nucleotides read TGTGCCAGCACCCAGGGGCAGGCGGACACCGGGGAGCTGTTTTTT.

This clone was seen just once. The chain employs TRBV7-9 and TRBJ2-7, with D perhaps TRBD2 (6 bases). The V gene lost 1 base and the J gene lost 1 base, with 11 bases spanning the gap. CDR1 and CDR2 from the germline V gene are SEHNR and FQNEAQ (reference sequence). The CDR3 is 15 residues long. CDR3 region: CASSLEAGFSYEQYF. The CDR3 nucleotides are TGTGCCAGCAGCTTAGAGGCGGGGTTTTCCTACGAGCAGTACTTC.

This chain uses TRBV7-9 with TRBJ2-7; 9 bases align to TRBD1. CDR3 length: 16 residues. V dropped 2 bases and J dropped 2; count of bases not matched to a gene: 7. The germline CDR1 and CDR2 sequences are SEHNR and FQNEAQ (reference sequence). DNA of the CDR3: TGTGCCAGCAGCTTAAGTTCGACAGGGGGTACCTACGAGCAGTACTTC. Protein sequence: CASSLSSTGGTYEQYF.

Written as DNA, the CDR3 is TGTGCCAGCAGATCCCCCAGGGGCGCGGGCACTGAAGCTTTCTTT. Translated, it gives CASRSPRGAGTEAFF. The chain employs TRBV7-9 and TRBJ1-1, with a possible D match to TRBD1 (6 bases). Trimming took 6 bases from V and 4 from J, leaving 18 bases between them. The length of the CDR3 is 15 residues. Looked up from germline, CDR1 is SEHNR and CDR2 is FQNEAQ (reference sequence).

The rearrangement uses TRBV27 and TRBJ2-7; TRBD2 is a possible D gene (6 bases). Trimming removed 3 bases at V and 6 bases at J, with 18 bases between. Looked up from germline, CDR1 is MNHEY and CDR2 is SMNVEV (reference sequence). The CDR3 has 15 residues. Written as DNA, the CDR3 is TGTGCCAGCAGTTTCAGCTGGGGCCCGGGAGCCGAGCAGTACTTC. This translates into CASSFSWGPGAEQYF.

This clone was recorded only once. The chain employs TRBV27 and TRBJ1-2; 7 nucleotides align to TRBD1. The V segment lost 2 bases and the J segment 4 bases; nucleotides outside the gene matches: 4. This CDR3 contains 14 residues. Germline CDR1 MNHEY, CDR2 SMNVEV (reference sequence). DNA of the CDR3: TGTGCCAGCAGTTTAGCCGGGACAGCCTATGGCTACACCTTC. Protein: CASSLAGTAYGYTF.

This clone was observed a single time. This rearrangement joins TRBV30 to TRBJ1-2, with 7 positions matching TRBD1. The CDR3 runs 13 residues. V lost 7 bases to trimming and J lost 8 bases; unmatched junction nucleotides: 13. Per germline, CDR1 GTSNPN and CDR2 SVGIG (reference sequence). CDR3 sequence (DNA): TGTGCCTCAACACCCGACAGGGCTAAGGGCTACACCTTC. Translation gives CASTPDRAKGYTF. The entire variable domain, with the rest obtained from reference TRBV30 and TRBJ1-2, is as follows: SQTIHQWPATLVQPVGSPLSLECTVEGTSNPNLYWYRQAAGRGLQLLFYSVGIGQISSEVPQNLSASRPQDRQFILSSKKLLLSDSGFYLCASTPDRAKGYTFGSGTRLTVV.

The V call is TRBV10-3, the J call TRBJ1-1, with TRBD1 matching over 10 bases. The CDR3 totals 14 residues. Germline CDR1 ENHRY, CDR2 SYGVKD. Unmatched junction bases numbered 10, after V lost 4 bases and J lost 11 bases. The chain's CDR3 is CAISGDRGSSGAFF. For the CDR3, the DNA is TGTGCCATCAGTGGGGACAGGGGCTCGTCTGGGGCTTTCTTT.

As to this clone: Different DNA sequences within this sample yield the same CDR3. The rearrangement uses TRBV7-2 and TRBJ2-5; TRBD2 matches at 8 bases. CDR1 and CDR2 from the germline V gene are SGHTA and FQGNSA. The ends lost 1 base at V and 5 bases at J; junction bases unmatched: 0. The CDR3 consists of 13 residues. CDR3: CASSLERGETQYF. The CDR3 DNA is TGTGCCAGCAGCTTAGAGCGGGGGGAGACCCAGTACTTC.

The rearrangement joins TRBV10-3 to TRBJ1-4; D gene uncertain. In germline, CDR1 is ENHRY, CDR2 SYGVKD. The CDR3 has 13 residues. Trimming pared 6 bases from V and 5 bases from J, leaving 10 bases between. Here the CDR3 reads CAIRAGPNEKLFF. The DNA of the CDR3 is TGTGCCATCAGGGCAGGCCCCAATGAAAAACTGTTTTTT.

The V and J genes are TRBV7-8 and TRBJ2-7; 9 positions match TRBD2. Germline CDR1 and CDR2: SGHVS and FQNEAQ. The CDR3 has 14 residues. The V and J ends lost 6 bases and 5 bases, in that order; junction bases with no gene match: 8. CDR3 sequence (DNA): TGTGCCAGCAGAAACAGGACTAGCGAGGACGAGCAGTACTTC. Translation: CASRNRTSEDEQYF. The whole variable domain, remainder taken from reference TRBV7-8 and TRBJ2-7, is GAGVSQSPRYKVAKRGQDVALRCDPISGHVSLFWYQQALGQGPEFLTYFQNEAQLDKSGLPSDRFFAERPEGSVSTLKIQRTQQEDSAVYLCASRNRTSEDEQYFGPGTRLTVT.

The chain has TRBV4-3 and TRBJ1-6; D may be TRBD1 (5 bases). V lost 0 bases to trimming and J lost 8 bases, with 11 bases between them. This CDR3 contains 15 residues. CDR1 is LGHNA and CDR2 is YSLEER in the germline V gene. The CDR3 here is CASSQDGQGDSPLHF. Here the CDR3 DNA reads TGCGCCAGCAGCCAAGATGGGCAGGGTGATTCACCCCTCCACTTT.